The present T cell receptor (beta chain) was sequenced within a study of CD8 T cells in Susac syndrome. The authors carried out high-throughput sequencing of TCR beta. They applied it to CD8+ and CD4+ T cells obtained from blood. The multiple sclerosis controls comprised treatment-naive patients whose relapsing-remitting disease was stable or active. Germline CDR1 is SQVTM and CDR2 is ANQGSEA. V was cut by 8 bases and J by 3 bases, with 11 bases left in between. The CDR3 runs to 12 residues. RNA in amounts of about 0.5 to 1 ug was reverse transcribed with random hexamers. Coverage of TCR beta CDR3 amplification by immunoSEQ multiplex PCR extended to 54 Vbeta and 13 Jbeta. Each CDR3 protein gets one entry after TCRdb re-called the immunoSEQ multiplex PCR reads with MiXCR. Of a few hundred thousand distinct CDR3 sequences listed, approximately 95% are singletons.

Sequencing input: CD4+ T cells from PBMCs. This TCR was sampled from a human donor with multiple sclerosis. V and J are TRBV29-1 and TRBJ2-1; D not resolved. In DNA form, the CDR3 reads TGCAGCTTAGGCGGCGGCTACAATGAGCAGTTCTTC. Amino acids: CSLGGGYNEQFF.